A selection of T cell receptor beta chains follows, all from one sample in a study of cytomegalovirus exposure and HLA in healthy donors. Here immunoSEQ multiplex PCR was the method, and the copy in TCRdb shows in-frame clones only, minus some. The table lists about 150,000 clones, around 80% of them singletons. Sequencing was performed on PBMCs. The receptors shown here come from a male donor in good health and CMV-seronegative. Both conserved end residues are part of each CDR3. The order of the fields is V gene, clone size, D gene, J gene, CDR3 protein, CDR3 DNA. The D gene is left open where the match is weak. A clone size is listed for some rows: how often the clone was seen (once, few, many), or a class if it is expanded.

>TRBV7-2|-|-|TRBJ2-5
CASSLVWLQETQYF
TGTGCCAGCAGCTTAGTATGGCTCCAAGAGACCCAGTACTTC
>TRBV28|-|-|TRBJ2-5
CASSFRDRKETQYF
TGTGCCAGCAGTTTCAGAGACAGGAAAGAGACCCAGTACTTC
>TRBV4-3|-|TRBD2|TRBJ2-5
CASSQGSSGETQYF
TGCGCCAGCAGCCAAGGATCTAGCGGGGAGACCCAGTACTTC
>TRBV2|few|TRBD1|TRBJ1-5
CASSEGTGNGIQPQHF
TGTGCCAGCAGTGAAGGGACAGGGAATGGTATTCAGCCCCAGCATTTT
>TRBV15|-|TRBD2|TRBJ2-7
CATSRDPGGVGEQYF
TGTGCCACCAGCAGAGATCCGGGAGGGGTGGGAGAGCAGTACTTC
>TRBV6-5|few|-|TRBJ1-6
CASSRSNSPLHF
TGTGCCAGCAGTCGCAGTAATTCACCCCTCCACTTT
>TRBV11-2|-|TRBD2|TRBJ2-5
CASSSGAGVGETQYF
TGTGCCAGCAGCTCGGGAGCGGGAGTGGGAGAGACCCAGTACTTC
>TRBV27|-|TRBD2|TRBJ2-5
CASSSRTSRETKYF
TGTGCCAGCAGTTCAAGGACTAGCCGGGAGACCAAGTACTTC
>TRBV28|-|TRBD1|TRBJ1-2
CASRDGQGPLLSYGYTF
TGTGCCAGCAGAGATGGACAGGGGCCCCTATTAAGCTATGGCTACACCTTC
>TRBV5-1|few|-|TRBJ1-2
CASSEKQGGYGYTF
TGCGCCAGCAGCGAAAAACAGGGCGGGTATGGCTACACCTTC
>TRBV19|few|-|TRBJ2-2
CASSIEAGGGGTGELFF
TGTGCCAGTAGTATAGAGGCAGGGGGAGGTGGCACCGGGGAGCTGTTTTTT
>TRBV19|-|-|TRBJ2-5
CASSILDTQYF
TGTGCCAGTAGTATACTAGATACCCAGTACTTC
>TRBV18|few|-|TRBJ1-5
CASSPVRDRDNQPQHF
TGTGCCAGCTCACCAGTAAGAGACAGAGACAATCAGCCCCAGCATTTT
>TRBV5-6|once|-|TRBJ1-2
CASSPGLELVRGYTF
TGTGCCAGCAGCCCCGGACTGGAGTTGGTGAGGGGCTACACCTTC
>TRBV4-2|-|TRBD1|TRBJ2-7
CASSQDRDRLFYEQYF
TGTGCCAGCAGCCAAGATCGGGACAGACTTTTCTACGAGCAGTACTTC
>TRBV6-1|once|-|TRBJ1-2
CASSVQESYGYPF
TGTGCCAGCAGTGTACAGGAATCCTATGGCTACCCCTTC
>TRBV13|-|TRBD1|TRBJ1-2
CASSLDRGYGYTF
TGTGCCAGCAGCTTAGACAGGGGCTATGGCTACACCTTC
>TRBV25-1|few|TRBD2|TRBJ2-7
CASSEGGRAYEQYF
TGTGCCAGCAGTGAGGGCGGGAGGGCCTACGAGCAGTACTTC
>TRBV5-6|-|TRBD1|TRBJ2-5
CASSSTGEKGETQYF
TGTGCCAGCAGCTCCACAGGGGAGAAGGGAGAGACCCAGTACTTC
>TRBV6-1|-|-|TRBJ1-2
CASSEGRGNYGYTF
TGTGCCAGCAGTGAAGGGAGAGGGAACTATGGCTACACCTTC
>TRBV7-8|-|-|TRBJ2-5
CASTETGNQETQYF
TGTGCCAGCACCGAAACAGGGAACCAAGAGACCCAGTACTTC
>TRBV11-3|few|TRBD1|TRBJ2-7
CASSQGQSSYEQYF
TGTGCCAGCAGCCAGGGACAGTCATCCTACGAGCAGTACTTC
>TRBV2|once|-|TRBJ2-7
CASSAEPRSSYEQYF
TGTGCCAGCAGCGCTGAGCCAAGGAGCTCCTACGAGCAGTACTTC
>TRBV5-1|-|-|TRBJ2-4
CASSLSVGLDKNIQYF
TGCGCCAGCAGCTTGTCGGTGGGGCTGGACAAAAACATTCAGTACTTC
>TRBV28|-|-|TRBJ1-3
CASRGQLSGNTIYF
TGTGCCAGCAGGGGACAACTCTCTGGAAACACCATATATTTT
>TRBV7-3|-|TRBD2|TRBJ2-7
CASSLEGTSASYEQYF
TGTGCCAGCAGCTTAGAAGGGACTAGCGCCTCCTACGAGCAGTACTTC
>TRBV4-1|once|TRBD2|TRBJ2-3
CASSQALAGGTDTQYF
TGCGCCAGCAGCCAAGCCCTAGCGGGAGGGACAGATACGCAGTATTTT
>TRBV5-1|-|TRBD2|TRBJ2-1
CASSLGSGNHNEQFF
TGCGCCAGCAGCTTGGGTAGCGGGAATCACAATGAGCAGTTCTTC
>TRBV6-1|-|TRBD2|TRBJ2-3
CASSELAGGLDTQYF
TGTGCCAGCAGTGAACTAGCGGGGGGTCTAGATACGCAGTATTTT
>TRBV4-1|-|TRBD1|TRBJ2-7
CASSQPTGGGRYEQYF
TGCGCCAGCAGCCAACCGACAGGGGGCGGACGGTACGAGCAGTACTTC
>TRBV27|-|TRBD2|TRBJ2-7
CASSLLAGGSYEQYF
TGTGCCAGCAGCTTACTAGCGGGAGGCTCCTACGAGCAGTACTTC
>TRBV2|-|TRBD1|TRBJ1-1
CASSVDRVNTEAFF
TGTGCCAGCAGTGTGGACAGGGTGAACACTGAAGCTTTCTTT
>TRBV4-1|few|TRBD1|TRBJ1-5
CASSQHWVRGPQPQHF
TGCGCCAGCAGCCAACATTGGGTGAGGGGGCCTCAGCCCCAGCATTTT
>TRBV25-1|-|TRBD1|TRBJ1-4
CASSEFATGEEKLFF
TGTGCCAGCAGTGAATTCGCGACAGGGGAAGAAAAACTGTTTTTT
>TRBV5-1|once|TRBD2|TRBJ2-1
CASTARGLAGGGNEQFF
TGCGCCAGCACCGCTCGGGGACTAGCGGGAGGGGGGAATGAGCAGTTCTTC
>TRBV5-4|-|-|TRBJ2-2
CASSLYRKTNTGELFF
TGTGCCAGCAGCTTATACAGGAAGACGAACACCGGGGAGCTGTTTTTT